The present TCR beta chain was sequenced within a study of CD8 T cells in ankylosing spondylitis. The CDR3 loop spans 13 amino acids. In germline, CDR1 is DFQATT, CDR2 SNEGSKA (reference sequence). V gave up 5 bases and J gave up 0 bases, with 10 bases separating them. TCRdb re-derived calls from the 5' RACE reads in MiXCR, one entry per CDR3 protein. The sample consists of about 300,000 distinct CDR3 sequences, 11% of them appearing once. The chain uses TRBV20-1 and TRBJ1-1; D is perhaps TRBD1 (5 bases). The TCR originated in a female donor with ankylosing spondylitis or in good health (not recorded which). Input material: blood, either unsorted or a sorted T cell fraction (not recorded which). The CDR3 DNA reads TGCAGTGCTGGGGGGAGTATGAACACTGAAGCTTTCTTT. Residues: CSAGGSMNTEAFF.